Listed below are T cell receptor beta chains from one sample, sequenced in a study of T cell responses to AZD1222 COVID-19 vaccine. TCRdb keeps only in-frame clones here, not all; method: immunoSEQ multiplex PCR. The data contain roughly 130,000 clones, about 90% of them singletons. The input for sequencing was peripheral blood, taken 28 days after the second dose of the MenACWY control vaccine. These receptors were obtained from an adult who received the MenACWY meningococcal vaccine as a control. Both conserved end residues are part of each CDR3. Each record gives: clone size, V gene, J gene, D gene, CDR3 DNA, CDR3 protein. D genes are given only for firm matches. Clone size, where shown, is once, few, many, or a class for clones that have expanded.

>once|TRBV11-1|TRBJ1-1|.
TGTGCCAGCAGCTTAGGATTAATGAACACTGAAGCTTTCTTT
CASSLGLMNTEAFF
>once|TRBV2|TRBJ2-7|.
TGTGCCAGCAGTGGGTTGGGAGGGGACAGCTACGAGCAGTACTTC
CASSGLGGDSYEQYF
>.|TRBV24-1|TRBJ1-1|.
TGTGCCACCAGTGATACCAAAAAGAACACTGAAGCTTTCTTT
CATSDTKKNTEAFF
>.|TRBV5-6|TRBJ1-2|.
TGTGCCAGCAGCTTGGTAGGGAGGGATGGCTACACCTTC
CASSLVGRDGYTF
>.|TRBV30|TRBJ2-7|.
TGTGCCTGGAGTTACTCCTACGAGCAGTACTTC
CAWSYSYEQYF
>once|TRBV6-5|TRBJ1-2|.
TGTGCCAGCGGGGGCCTCATGAACTATGGCTACACCTTC
CASGGLMNYGYTF
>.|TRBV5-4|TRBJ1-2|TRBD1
TGTGCCAGCAGCGTACCGGGACAGGGGAACTATGGCTACACCTTC
CASSVPGQGNYGYTF
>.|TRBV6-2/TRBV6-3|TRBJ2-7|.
TGTGCCAGCAGCCGCGACAGCCCCAACTACGAGCAGTACTTC
CASSRDSPNYEQYF
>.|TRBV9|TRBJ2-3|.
TGTGCCAGCAGCGTAAACCCCCGACAGGCTAGGATAGCGGCTAGCACAGATACGCAGTATTTT
CASSVNPRQARIAASTDTQYF
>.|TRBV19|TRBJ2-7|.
TGTGCCAGTAGTATGGACAGCGGCGGGGAGCAGTACTTC
CASSMDSGGEQYF
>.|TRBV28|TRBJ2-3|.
TGTGCCAGCAGTCCCCTGCGAGGGGCAAGCACAGATACGCAGTATTTT
CASSPLRGASTDTQYF